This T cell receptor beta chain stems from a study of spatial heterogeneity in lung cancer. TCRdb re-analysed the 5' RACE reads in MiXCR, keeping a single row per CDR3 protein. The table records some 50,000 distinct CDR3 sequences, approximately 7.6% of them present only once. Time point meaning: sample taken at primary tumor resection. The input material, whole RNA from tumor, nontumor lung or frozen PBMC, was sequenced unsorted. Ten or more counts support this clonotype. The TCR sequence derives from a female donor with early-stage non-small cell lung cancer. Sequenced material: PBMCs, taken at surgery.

The CDR3 sequence: CAWSTYRGSEYGELFF. In nucleotides, the CDR3 is TGTGCCTGGAGTACTTACAGGGGTTCTGAGTACGGGGAGCTGTTTTTT. This chain uses TRBV30 with TRBJ2-2; TRBD1 aligns across 7 bases. The CDR3 contains 16 residues. V shed 2 bases, J shed 7 bases, and the junction held 13 bases outside the gene matches. CDR1 and CDR2 (germline): GTSNPN, SVGIG (reference sequence). The whole variable domain, filled in from reference TRBV30 and TRBJ2-2, reads SQTIHQWPATLVQPVGSPLSLECTVEGTSNPNLYWYRQAAGRGLQLLFYSVGIGQISSEVPQNLSASRPQDRQFILSSKKLLLSDSGFYLCAWSTYRGSEYGELFFGEGSRLTVL.